This TCR beta chain was found in a study of blood T cell repertoires in COVID-19. This clone was detected ten times or more. Germline V lookup: CDR1 LNHDA, CDR2 SQIVND (reference sequence). V lost 5 bases, J lost 1 base, and 2 bases stayed unmatched. This CDR3 comprises 14 residues. Assay: immunoSEQ multiplex PCR; the TCRdb copy retains only in-frame clones and omits some. The sample shows fewer than 250,000 clones, about 88% of them seen only once. V gene TRBV19 combines with J gene TRBJ2-3; 8 nucleotides match TRBD2. The specimen was peripheral blood. This sequence originates from a woman between 40 and 50 years old who had recovered from COVID-19. CDR3 protein: CASSYGRGTDTQYF. CDR3 coding DNA: TGTGCCAGTAGTTACGGGAGGGGCACAGATACGCAGTATTTT.